This T cell receptor (beta chain) originates from a study of OX40 agonist ivuxolimab in advanced cancers. Some clones are missing from TCRdb's copy, which holds only in-frame ones; the method was immunoSEQ multiplex PCR. The repertoire holds 90,000 or so clones, just under 90% seen once, with around 1.5% in the top ten. Points on this clone: Its antigen is still unknown.

The CDR3 consists of 14 residues. Per the germline V gene, CDR1 is SGHVS and CDR2 is FQNEAQ. V gave up 3 bases and J gave up 6 bases, with 13 bases separating them. Points from the study as a whole: Some patients without response likewise showed low normalized clonal expansion.

The sample here was CD4+ or CD8+ T cells sorted from blood, taken in a trial of the OX40 agonist ivuxolimab. The clonotype originates from an adult with an advanced solid tumor such as melanoma, head and neck, liver or kidney cancer. The genes are TRBV7-8 and TRBJ2-3, with a tentative D call TRBD2 (5 bases). In DNA, the CDR3 is TGTGCCAGCAGCTTTGGACTCCACGAGGATACGCAGTATTTT. It yields the protein CASSFGLHEDTQYF.